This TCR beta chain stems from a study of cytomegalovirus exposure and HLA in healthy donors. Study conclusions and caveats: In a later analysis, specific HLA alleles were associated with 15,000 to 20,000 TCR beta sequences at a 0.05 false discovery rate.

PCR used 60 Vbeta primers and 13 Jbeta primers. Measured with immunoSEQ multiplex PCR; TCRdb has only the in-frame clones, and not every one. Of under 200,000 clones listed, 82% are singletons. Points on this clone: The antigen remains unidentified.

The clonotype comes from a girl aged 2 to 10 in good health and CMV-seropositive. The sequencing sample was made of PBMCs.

DNA for the CDR3: TGTGCCAGCCGCTCGGATTTGAGGAACTATGGCTACACCTTC. Amino acid sequence: CASRSDLRNYGYTF. The rearrangement joins TRBV5-4 to TRBJ1-2; D ambiguous. The germline V gene has CDR1 SGHNT and CDR2 YYREEE (reference sequence). V dropped 7 bases and J dropped 2 bases, with 15 bases sitting between them. This CDR3 contains 14 residues.